Described below is a single T cell receptor (beta chain) sequence and its context. The CDR3 loop spans 14 amino acids. Germline CDR1 is SQVTM and CDR2 is ANQGSEA. The V gene end was trimmed by 7 bases and the J gene end by 2 bases; junction bases not matched to a gene: 8. This specimen belongs to a study of CD8 T cells in Susac syndrome. TCR beta sequences were obtained from blood CD8+ and CD4+ T cells. TEMRA cells underwent FACS enrichment and CD8+ and CD4+ T cells underwent negative isolation. An input of roughly 0.45 to 1 ug of RNA was subjected to reverse transcription using random hexamers. Using its own MiXCR run on the immunoSEQ multiplex PCR reads, TCRdb lists one record per CDR3 protein. The profile shows 120,000 to 150,000 distinct CDR3 sequences, roughly 94% of them singletons.

The chain is built from TRBV29-1 and TRBJ2-3; the match to TRBD2 covers 8 bases. The TCR comes from a human donor in good health. What was sequenced was CD4+ T cells from PBMCs. DNA for the CDR3: TGCAGCGCCAAGCGGGAGAGATACACAGATACGCAGTATTTT. Its translation: CSAKRERYTDTQYF.